These T cell receptor beta chains were read from a single sample in a study of identical twins. TCRdb processed the 5' RACE reads anew with MiXCR; each CDR3 protein has one entry. Here the sample spans 1.5 million to 2 million distinct CDR3 sequences, around 33% being singletons. Sequencing was done on a sample of cord blood. All receptors come from a newborn girl in good health. Each CDR3 is given with its conserved first and last residue. D genes are given only for firm matches. Clone size is given for some rows only: seen once, a few or many times, or a class if the clone is expanded.

clone size	D gene	J gene	V gene	CDR3 protein	CDR3 DNA
few	.	TRBJ1-2	TRBV7-2	CASSSPWDYGYTF	TGTGCCAGCAGCTCCCCGTGGGACTATGGCTACACCTTC
few	TRBD2	TRBJ2-1	TRBV3-1	CASRHSGRTYNEQFF	TGTGCCAGCAGGCATAGCGGGAGGACCTACAATGAGCAGTTCTTC
.	TRBD2	TRBJ2-7	TRBV7-2	CASSLAYAGDGYEQYF	TGTGCCAGCAGCTTAGCGTACGCGGGAGATGGATACGAGCAGTACTTC
few	TRBD1	TRBJ2-3	TRBV5-1	CASSLNRGADTQYF	TGCGCCAGCAGCTTGAACAGGGGTGCAGATACGCAGTATTTT
few	.	TRBJ1-1	TRBV28	CASSSGGGSTEAFF	TGTGCCAGCAGTTCCGGAGGCGGGAGCACTGAAGCTTTCTTT
.	TRBD2	TRBJ2-1	TRBV5-4	CASSGRETSKFF	TGTGCCAGCAGCGGGAGGGAGACTAGTAAGTTCTTC
.	.	TRBJ1-6	TRBV7-2	CASSLYGIAYNSPLHF	TGTGCCAGCAGCTTATACGGCATTGCCTATAATTCACCCCTCCACTTT
few	TRBD1	TRBJ1-4	TRBV2	CASKPGTADEKLFF	TGTGCCAGCAAACCAGGGACAGCGGATGAAAAACTGTTTTTT
.	.	TRBJ2-1	TRBV24-1	CAASDFTIYNEQFF	TGTGCCGCCAGTGATTTCACTATCTACAATGAGCAGTTCTTC
few	TRBD1	TRBJ1-1	TRBV5-1	CASSRDEGAGTEAFF	TGCGCCAGCAGCCGGGATGAGGGGGCCGGCACTGAAGCTTTCTTT
few	.	TRBJ2-4	TRBV21-1	CASTFKGGREGAKNIQYF	TGTGCCAGCACTTTCAAGGGAGGGAGGGAAGGAGCCAAAAACATTCAGTACTTC
few	TRBD1	TRBJ1-5	TRBV28	CASSLPTGGGNQPQHF	TGTGCCAGCAGTTTACCTACAGGGGGAGGCAATCAGCCCCAGCATTTT
few	.	TRBJ2-1	TRBV15	CATSRVAPQHNEQFF	TGTGCCACCAGCAGAGTGGCCCCCCAGCACAATGAGCAGTTCTTC
few	TRBD2	TRBJ2-3	TRBV3-1	CASSQWSGGAADTQYF	TGTGCCAGCAGCCAGTGGAGCGGGGGGGCGGCAGATACGCAGTATTTT
.	.	TRBJ2-7	TRBV20-1	CSARGQGHPYEQYF	TGCAGTGCTAGAGGGCAGGGACACCCCTACGAGCAGTACTTC
.	.	TRBJ2-5	TRBV7-2	CASRPGTHNEQYF	TGTGCCAGCAGACCTGGGACCCACAATGAGCAGTACTTC
.	TRBD2	TRBJ2-4	TRBV10-3	CAISGKREDQNIQYF	TGTGCCATCAGTGGGAAGCGGGAGGACCAAAACATTCAGTACTTC
.	TRBD1	TRBJ2-2	TRBV25-1	CAVQGAERYTGELFF	TGTGCCGTTCAGGGGGCAGAAAGGTACACCGGGGAGCTGTTTTTT
few	.	TRBJ2-1	TRBV9	CASSSSQANYNEQFF	TGTGCCAGCAGCTCCTCCCAAGCAAACTACAATGAGCAGTTCTTC
few	TRBD1	TRBJ1-5	TRBV20-1	CSANTGTDSNQPQHF	TGCAGTGCGAACACCGGGACAGATAGCAATCAGCCCCAGCATTTT
.	TRBD1	TRBJ1-1	TRBV20-1	CSAPGQGARDTEAFF	TGCAGTGCGCCGGGACAGGGGGCAAGGGACACTGAAGCTTTCTTT
.	TRBD1	TRBJ1-1	TRBV3-1	CASSQRNRGPDFF	TGTGCCAGCAGCCAACGTAACAGGGGACCGGATTTCTTT
once	TRBD1	TRBJ2-7	TRBV28	CASSFPLSGTGHFYEQYF	TGTGCCAGCAGTTTCCCTTTAAGCGGGACAGGGCATTTCTACGAGCAGTACTTC
.	.	TRBJ1-2	TRBV7-2	CASSFYRGLDYGYTF	TGTGCCAGCAGCTTCTATCGGGGGCTCGACTATGGCTACACCTTC
.	TRBD1	TRBJ1-5	TRBV28	CASTVGTGGQPQHF	TGTGCCAGCACCGTGGGGACAGGGGGACAGCCCCAGCATTTT
many	TRBD2	TRBJ2-3	TRBV20-1	CSATSGSTDTQYF	TGCAGTGCTACTAGCGGGAGCACAGATACGCAGTATTTT
.	.	TRBJ1-5	TRBV4-2	CASSQDRLSQPQHF	TGTGCCAGCAGCCAAGACAGGCTTAGTCAGCCCCAGCATTTT
.	TRBD2	TRBJ2-3	TRBV27	CATQRGGLTDTQYF	TGTGCCACACAGCGGGGGGGTCTTACAGATACGCAGTATTTT
.	TRBD1	TRBJ1-2	TRBV13	CASRRTGLTYGYTF	TGTGCCAGCAGAAGGACAGGTCTAACATATGGCTACACCTTC
.	.	TRBJ2-7	TRBV20-1	CSARVREHGYEQYF	TGCAGTGCTAGAGTCAGGGAACACGGCTACGAGCAGTACTTC
.	.	TRBJ1-1	TRBV11-2	CASSPLDTLSTEAFF	TGTGCCAGCAGCCCCCTGGACACCCTGAGCACTGAAGCTTTCTTT
few	TRBD1	TRBJ2-3	TRBV10-3	CATADRADTQYF	TGTGCCACAGCGGACAGGGCAGATACGCAGTATTTT
.	TRBD2	TRBJ2-3	TRBV12-3/TRBV12-4	CASSPASGRGTDTQYF	TGTGCCAGCAGTCCAGCTAGCGGGAGGGGCACAGATACGCAGTATTTT
.	TRBD1	TRBJ1-1	TRBV29-1	CSVPSGTGANTEAYF	TGCAGCGTCCCTTCCGGGACAGGGGCCAACACTGAAGCTTACTTT
few	TRBD1	TRBJ1-4	TRBV20-1	CSARDHYRGRGEKLFF	TGCAGTGCTAGAGACCACTACAGGGGGCGAGGGGAAAAACTGTTTTTT
.	TRBD1	TRBJ1-6	TRBV9	CASSFPASTGVSPLHF	TGTGCCAGCAGCTTCCCCGCCTCGACAGGGGTTTCACCCCTCCACTTT
.	TRBD1	TRBJ1-6	TRBV20-1	CRARAQGGSPLHF	TGCAGGGCTAGAGCCCAGGGGGGATCACCCCTCCACTTT
.	.	TRBJ1-5	TRBV2	CASSDQRNQPQHF	TGTGCCAGCAGTGACCAGCGCAATCAGCCCCAGCATTTT
.	.	TRBJ1-2	TRBV5-1	CASSLGTPVVELYGYTF	TGCGCCAGCAGCTTGGGGACACCGGTGGTGGAACTCTATGGCTACACCTTC
few	.	TRBJ1-2	TRBV20-1	CSAWTVRNYGYTF	TGCAGTGCTTGGACAGTGCGAAACTATGGCTACACCTTC
.	.	TRBJ2-7	TRBV5-1	CASSFGSQQLSYEQYF	TGCGCCAGCAGCTTTGGAAGCCAGCAACTCTCCTACGAGCAGTACTTC
few	TRBD2	TRBJ2-7	TRBV2	CASSAGTSGIYEQYF	TGTGCCAGCAGTGCTGGGACTAGCGGAATCTACGAGCAGTACTTC
.	TRBD2	TRBJ2-7	TRBV27	CASSSLAGESYEQYF	TGTGCCAGCAGTTCCCTGGCGGGAGAGTCTTACGAGCAGTACTTC
.	.	TRBJ1-1	TRBV6-5	CASSFGRTNTEAFF	TGTGCCAGCAGTTTTGGCAGAACGAACACTGAAGCTTTCTTT
.	TRBD2	TRBJ2-1	TRBV7-9	CASSSGLAASYNEQFF	TGTGCCAGCAGCTCGGGACTAGCGGCCTCCTACAATGAGCAGTTCTTC
.	TRBD1	TRBJ2-3	TRBV6-5	CASSLTGPTDYTQYF	TGTGCCAGCAGTCTGACAGGGCCCACCGACTATACGCAGTATTTT
.	.	TRBJ2-1	TRBV7-2	CASSPRGSWETQFF	TGTGCCAGCAGCCCCCGGGGAAGTTGGGAGACCCAGTTCTTC
many	.	TRBJ2-5	TRBV7-2	CASSLNREETQYF	TGTGCCAGCAGCTTAAACAGGGAAGAGACCCAGTACTTC
few	.	TRBJ1-1	TRBV12-3/TRBV12-4	CASSFRGWDTEAFF	TGTGCCAGCAGTTTCCGGGGATGGGACACTGAAGCTTTCTTT
.	TRBD2	TRBJ2-3	TRBV25-1	CASSESSGGFGDTQYF	TGTGCCAGCAGTGAATCGAGCGGGGGGTTTGGAGATACGCAGTATTTT
few	TRBD1	TRBJ2-5	TRBV3-1	CASSQGPGQGETQYF	TGTGCCAGCAGCCAAGGCCCCGGACAGGGTGAGACCCAGTACTTC
.	TRBD1	TRBJ1-5	TRBV29-1	CSGWTGGNQPQHF	TGCAGCGGATGGACAGGGGGCAATCAGCCCCAGCATTTT
.	.	TRBJ1-5	TRBV3-1	CASSPKGLSNQPQHF	TGTGCCAGCAGCCCTAAGGGTCTTAGCAATCAGCCCCAGCATTTT
.	TRBD2	TRBJ2-7	TRBV7-7	CASSLEGTRVHEQYF	TGTGCCAGCAGCTTAGAAGGGACTAGGGTCCACGAGCAGTACTTC
.	.	TRBJ2-1	TRBV27	CASSLSGERFNEQFF	TGTGCCAGCAGTTTATCGGGCGAGAGGTTCAATGAGCAGTTCTTC